This TCR beta chain was captured in a study of OX40 agonist ivuxolimab in advanced cancers. Study summary: As their treatment, patients were administered ivuxolimab, an agonistic anti-OX40 (CD134) antibody. Eligibility rules accepted prior anti-PD-1, anti-PD-L1 or anti-CTLA-4 therapy, and around 40% had some.

Regarding the study as a whole: Circulating CD4+ and CD8+ T cells showed clonal expansion by week 6 at 0.1 to 3.0 mg/kg. Among the least clonally expanded were partial responders at 0.1-3.0 mg/kg.

About this clone: Antigen unknown.

Trimming removed 4 bases from V and 3 bases from J, with 12 bases in between. CDR3 size: 14 residues. Germline V gives CDR1 SGHDN, CDR2 FVKESK. The protocol was immunoSEQ multiplex PCR, while the TCRdb copy is restricted to in-frame clones and leaves out a portion. The table shows some 35,000 clones, with 84% occurring only once. The sequences come from CD4+ or CD8+ T cells sorted from blood, collected in a trial of the OX40 agonist ivuxolimab. This clonotype was sampled from an adult with an advanced solid tumor such as melanoma, head and neck, liver or kidney cancer. The chain couples TRBV14 to TRBJ1-2, with D possibly TRBD1 on 5 matching bases. The DNA for the CDR3 is TGTGCCAGCAGCCTTGGGACGTTGCACTATGGCTACACCTTC. Protein sequence: CASSLGTLHYGYTF.